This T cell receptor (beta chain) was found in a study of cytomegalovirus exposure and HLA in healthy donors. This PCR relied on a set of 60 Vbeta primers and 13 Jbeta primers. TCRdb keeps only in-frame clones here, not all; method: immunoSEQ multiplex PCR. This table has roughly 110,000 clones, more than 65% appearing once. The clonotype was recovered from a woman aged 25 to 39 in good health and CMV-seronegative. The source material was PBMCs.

CDR3 nucleotides: TGCAGTTCCAAGGGACAGTGCGAAGCTTTCTTT. It yields the protein CSSKGQCEAFF. The rearrangement uses TRBV20-1 and TRBJ1-1; 7 nucleotides match TRBD1. V trimming: 8 bases; J trimming: 8 bases; junction bases outside the gene matches: 8. The CDR3 totals 11 residues. Germline V gene data show CDR1 as DFQATT and CDR2 as SNEGSKA (reference sequence).